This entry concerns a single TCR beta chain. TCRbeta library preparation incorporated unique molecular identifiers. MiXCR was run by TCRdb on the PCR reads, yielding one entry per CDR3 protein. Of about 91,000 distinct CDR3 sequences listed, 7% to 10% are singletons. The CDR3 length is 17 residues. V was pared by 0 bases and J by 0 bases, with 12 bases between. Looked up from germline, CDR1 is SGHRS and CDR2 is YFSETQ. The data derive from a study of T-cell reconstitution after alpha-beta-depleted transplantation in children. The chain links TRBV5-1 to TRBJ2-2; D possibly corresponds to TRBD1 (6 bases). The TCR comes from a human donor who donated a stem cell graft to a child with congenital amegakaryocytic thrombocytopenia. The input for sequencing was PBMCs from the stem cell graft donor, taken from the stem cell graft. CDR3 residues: CASSLVEGQANTGELFF. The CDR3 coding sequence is TGCGCCAGCAGCTTGGTTGAGGGACAAGCGAACACCGGGGAGCTGTTTTTT.